The rows below give T cell receptor beta chains drawn from one sample of a study of T cells in localized non-small cell lung cancer. Clones were read by immunoSEQ multiplex PCR, and TCRdb kept only the in-frame ones, dropping some. The sample contains 35,000 or so clones, around 88% of which appear only once. The sequences come from peripheral blood, collected before any cancer treatment. The source is a woman aged 40 to 75 with stage I lung adenocarcinoma. Both conserved end residues are part of each CDR3. Fields, in order: J gene, clone size, V gene, CDR3 protein. Clone size is not always given. Where it is, it says once, few, many or a class for expanded clones.

J gene: TRBJ1-2
clone size: NA
V gene: TRBV2
CDR3 protein: CASSPEANYGYTF

J gene: TRBJ1-6
clone size: NA
V gene: TRBV4-3
CDR3 protein: CASSLQGGNSPLHF

J gene: TRBJ2-7
clone size: NA
V gene: TRBV7-6
CDR3 protein: CASSPGASYEQYF

J gene: TRBJ1-2
clone size: NA
V gene: TRBV6-1
CDR3 protein: CASIGSRGSPYGYTF

J gene: TRBJ1-1
clone size: NA
V gene: TRBV19
CDR3 protein: CASSSRQGATEAFF

J gene: TRBJ2-2
clone size: NA
V gene: TRBV15
CDR3 protein: CATSRGGGTYTGELFF

J gene: TRBJ1-3
clone size: NA
V gene: TRBV6-5
CDR3 protein: CASVGQAGNTIYF

J gene: TRBJ2-5
clone size: NA
V gene: TRBV11-2
CDR3 protein: CASSLAMGQGGLQETQYF

J gene: TRBJ1-2
clone size: NA
V gene: TRBV28
CDR3 protein: CASSLLPASANYGYTF

J gene: TRBJ1-4
clone size: NA
V gene: TRBV29-1
CDR3 protein: CSVERAANEKLFF

J gene: TRBJ2-3
clone size: once
V gene: TRBV9
CDR3 protein: CASSVFGRGVTDTQYF

J gene: TRBJ2-4
clone size: NA
V gene: TRBV5-1
CDR3 protein: CASSPGGETKNIQYF